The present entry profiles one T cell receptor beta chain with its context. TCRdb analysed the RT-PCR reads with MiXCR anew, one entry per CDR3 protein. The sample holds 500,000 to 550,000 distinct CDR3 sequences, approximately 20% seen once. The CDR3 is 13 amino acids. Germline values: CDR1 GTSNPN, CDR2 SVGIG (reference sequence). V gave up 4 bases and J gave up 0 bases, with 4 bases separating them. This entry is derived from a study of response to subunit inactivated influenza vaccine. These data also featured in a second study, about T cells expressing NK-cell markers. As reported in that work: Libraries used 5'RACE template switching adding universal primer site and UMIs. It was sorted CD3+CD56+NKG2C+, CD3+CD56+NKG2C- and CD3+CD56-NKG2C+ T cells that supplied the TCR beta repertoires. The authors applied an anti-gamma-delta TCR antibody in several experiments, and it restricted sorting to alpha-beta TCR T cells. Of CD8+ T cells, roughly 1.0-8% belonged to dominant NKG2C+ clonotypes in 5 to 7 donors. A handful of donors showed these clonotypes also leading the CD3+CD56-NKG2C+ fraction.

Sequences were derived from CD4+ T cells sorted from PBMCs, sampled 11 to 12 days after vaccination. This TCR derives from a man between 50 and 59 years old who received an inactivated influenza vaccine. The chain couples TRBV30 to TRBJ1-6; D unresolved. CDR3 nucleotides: TGTGCCTGGACCAGCTCCTATAATTCACCCCTCCACTTT. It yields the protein CAWTSSYNSPLHF.